One T cell receptor (beta chain) is described in this entry. Original analysis: Cell counts per sample came from amplifying reference gene primers. Data came from immunoSEQ multiplex PCR; TCRdb stores just in-frame clones and leaves some out. Clone size and V and J calls were adopted from that table, with D and trimming inferred from the DNA. The sample consists of fewer than 80,000 clones, around 88% of them appearing once. These data belong to a study of blood T cell repertoires in COVID-19. Study summary: COVID-19 samples collected from the United States, Italy and Spain covered acute and convalescent phases. The analysed material was cDNA or gDNA that came from T cells, B-cell-depleted T cells, or PBMCs.

This sequence originates from a man under 40 with acute or convalescent COVID-19. Specimen: peripheral blood.

The CDR3 loop is CASSFQGNTQYF. In DNA form, the CDR3 reads TGTGCCAGCAGTTTTCAGGGGAATACGCAGTATTTT. The chain carries TRBV28 and TRBJ2-3; a possible D gene is TRBD1 (6 bases). CDR1 is MDHEN, CDR2 SYDVKM, per germline. V was trimmed by 3 bases and J by 7 bases, leaving 8 bases between them. The CDR3 has 12 residues.